This T cell receptor beta chain was profiled in a study of blood T cell repertoires in COVID-19 (dated by TCRdb to 2020 to 2022). As for the study more broadly: Samples covering the acute and convalescent phases of COVID-19 were provided by collaborators in the United States, Italy and Spain. A freely available public database, intended as a resource for researchers studying the immune response to SARS-CoV-2, is where the repertoires were released. Nearly every sample came with metadata listing a de-identified subject ID, COVID-19 status, age in years and sex. Where HLA class I and class II types were available, the types were taken from metadata supplied by the sample provider, not from assay-based typing. The dataset comprised deeply sampled blood TCRbeta repertoires from subjects exposed to, actively infected with, or recovered from COVID-19. The material from the prospective study consisted of cDNA or gDNA derived from T cells, B-cell-depleted T cells, or PBMCs. The samples were drawn from the first 160 participants of the ongoing ImmuneRACE study and from about 1,200 subjects provided by 6 global collaborators. Findings and caveats that apply to the study as a whole: The amount of clinical and demographic metadata varied by source and participant and was provided uncurated.

CDR1 and CDR2, per the germline V gene, are MNHGY and SAAAGT. The trim is 7 bases for V and 5 bases for J, with a gap of 15 bases between the germline ends. Reading from cysteine to phenylalanine, the CDR3 counts 13 amino acids. Just the 39-base CDR3 DNA is kept, in frame starting at base 1. TCRbeta CDR3 regions were amplified from genomic DNA by means of the immunoSEQ Assay, a bias-controlled multiplex PCR. Per the authors' processing: Within the assay, amplification of reference gene primers was used to estimate how many nucleated cells each sample contained. Sequence reads were collapsed and filtered to measure the absolute abundance of every unique TCRbeta CDR3 rearrangement. For each sample, productive Simpson clonality was calculated as the square root of Simpson's diversity index over productive rearrangements. In TCRdb, the immuneACCESS table is reduced to in-frame sequences with V and J assigned. These tables do not hold every clone; where another copy was compared, an unresolved V gene accounts for under half, and the others remain unexplained. V and J calls and clone size are those listed in that table; D and trimming were worked out from the DNA. This sample lists over 200,000 clones; 85% to 90% were detected once. The ten largest clones capture 9.5% to 13% of the sample.

For this clone: It lacks a known antigen. Base-call qualities are not available, and no considerably larger clone is one nucleotide away.

One collaborating source in Seattle enrolled patients during active infection and followed them longitudinally through the course of disease. Each collaborating institution followed its own protocols to collect whole blood in K2EDTA tubes. For TCRbeta analysis, collaborators shipped samples as frozen whole blood, isolated PBMCs, or DNA extracted from either of those sample types. The receptor chain draws on TRBV6-8 and TRBJ2-7; D gene: possibly TRBD1, on 5 matching bases. This clonotype originated in a man aged 50 to 60 with COVID-19, enrolled during active disease. The sample consisted of peripheral blood. The sequence in DNA is TGTGCCAGCATTGCAGGGTGGGGTAACGAGCAGTACTTC. This sequence encodes CASIAGWGNEQYF.